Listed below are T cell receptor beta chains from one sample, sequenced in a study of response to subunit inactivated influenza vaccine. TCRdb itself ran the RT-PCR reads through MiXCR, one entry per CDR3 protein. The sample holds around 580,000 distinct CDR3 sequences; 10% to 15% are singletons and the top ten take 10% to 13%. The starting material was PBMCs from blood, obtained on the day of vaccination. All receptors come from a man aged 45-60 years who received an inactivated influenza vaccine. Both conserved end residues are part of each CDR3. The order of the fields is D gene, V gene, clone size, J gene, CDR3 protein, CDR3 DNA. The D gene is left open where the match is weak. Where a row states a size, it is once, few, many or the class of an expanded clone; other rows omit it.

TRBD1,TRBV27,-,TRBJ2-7,CASRKAGQGRNEQYF,TGTGCCAGCAGGAAAGCGGGACAGGGAAGAAACGAGCAGTACTTC
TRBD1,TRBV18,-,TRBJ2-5,CASSPSYRGEETQYF,TGTGCCAGCTCACCTTCATACAGGGGAGAAGAGACCCAGTACTTC
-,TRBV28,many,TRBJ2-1,CASISLQSSYNEQFF,TGTGCCAGCATCTCACTCCAGAGCTCCTACAATGAGCAGTTCTTC
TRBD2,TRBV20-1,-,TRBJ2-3,CSARRGLAVTDSQYF,TGCAGTGCTAGGAGGGGACTAGCGGTAACAGATTCGCAGTATTTT
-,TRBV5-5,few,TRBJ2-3,CASSSQRTDTQYF,TGTGCCAGCAGCTCCCAGCGCACAGATACGCAGTATTTT
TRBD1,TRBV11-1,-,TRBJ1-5,CASSDGQGEQPQHF,TGTGCCAGCAGCGACGGACAGGGGGAGCAGCCCCAGCATTTT
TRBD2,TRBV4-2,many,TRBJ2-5,CASSQEGAGVGTQYF,TGTGCCAGCAGCCAAGAAGGTGCGGGAGTTGGGACCCAGTACTTC
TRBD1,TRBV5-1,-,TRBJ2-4,CASSLGDRAIQYF,TGCGCCAGCAGCTTGGGGGACAGAGCCATTCAGTACTTC
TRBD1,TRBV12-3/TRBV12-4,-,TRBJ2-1,CASSKGQSLSYNEQFF,TGTGCCAGCAGTAAGGGACAGTCTCTATCCTACAATGAGCAGTTCTTC
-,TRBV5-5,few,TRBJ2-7,CASSLARHEQYF,TGTGCCAGCAGCTTGGCCAGGCACGAGCAGTACTTC
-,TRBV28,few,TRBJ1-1,CATNRVMNTEAFF,TGTGCCACCAACAGGGTCATGAACACTGAAGCTTTCTTT
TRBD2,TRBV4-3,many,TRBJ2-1,CASSPSPGGANEQFF,TGCGCCAGCAGCCCGTCCCCGGGGGGGGCCAATGAGCAGTTCTTC
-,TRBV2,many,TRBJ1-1,CASRGQLNTEAFF,TGTGCCAGCAGAGGACAGCTGAACACTGAAGCTTTCTTT
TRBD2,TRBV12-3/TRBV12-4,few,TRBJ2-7,CASSPRLGTSGSSYEQYF,TGTGCCAGCAGTCCTAGATTGGGGACTAGCGGGAGCTCCTACGAGCAGTACTTC
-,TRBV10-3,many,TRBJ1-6,CAISEGQSNSPLHF,TGTGCCATCAGTGAGGGACAGTCAAATTCACCCCTCCACTTT
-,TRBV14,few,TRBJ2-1,CASSQAANNEQFF,TGTGCCAGCAGCCAAGCCGCAAACAATGAGCAGTTCTTC
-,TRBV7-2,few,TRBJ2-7,CASSLVLATHEQYF,TGTGCCAGCAGCTTAGTCCTAGCTACCCACGAGCAGTACTTC
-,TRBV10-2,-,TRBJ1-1,CASRETDRHTEAFF,TGCGCCAGCAGAGAGACCGACAGGCACACTGAAGCTTTCTTT
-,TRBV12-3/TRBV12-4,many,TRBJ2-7,CASGSRGGRDEQYF,TGTGCCAGCGGCAGCCGAGGGGGGAGAGACGAGCAGTACTTC
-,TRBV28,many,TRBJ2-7,CASRSIYGPSNEQYF,TGTGCCAGCCGAAGCATATACGGTCCGTCAAACGAGCAGTACTTC
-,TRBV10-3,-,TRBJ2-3,CAISESGRVYPDTQYF,TGTGCCATCAGTGAGTCGGGCAGGGTCTATCCAGATACGCAGTATTTT
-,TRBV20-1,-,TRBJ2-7,CSPTGDPGLFYEQYF,TGCAGTCCGACCGGAGACCCGGGACTCTTTTACGAGCAGTACTTC
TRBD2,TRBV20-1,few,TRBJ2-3,CSAPGLAKPTDTQYF,TGCAGCGCACCCGGACTAGCGAAACCCACAGATACGCAGTATTTT
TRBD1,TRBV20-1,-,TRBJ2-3,CSAPRTGRGPDTQYF,TGCAGTGCTCCACGGACAGGGCGAGGGCCAGATACGCAGTATTTT
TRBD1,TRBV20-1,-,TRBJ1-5,CSAPGQGYSNQPQHF,TGCAGTGCCCCGGGACAGGGATATAGCAATCAGCCCCAGCATTTT
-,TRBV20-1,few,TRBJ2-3,CSALGPAWATDTQYF,TGCAGTGCCTTGGGGCCCGCCTGGGCCACAGATACGCAGTATTTT
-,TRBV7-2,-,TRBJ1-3,CASSSQTTPGNTIYF,TGTGCCAGCAGCTCCCAGACCACTCCCGGAAACACCATATATTTT
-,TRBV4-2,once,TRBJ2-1,CASSPGDTFSYNEQFF,TGTGCCAGCAGCCCTGGGGACACCTTCTCCTACAATGAGCAGTTCTTC
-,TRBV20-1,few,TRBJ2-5,CSARDPGIGANQETQYF,TGCAGTGCTAGAGATCCAGGTATAGGGGCAAACCAAGAGACCCAGTACTTC
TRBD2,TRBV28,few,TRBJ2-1,CASSTSGRGVNEQFF,TGTGCCAGCAGTACCTCTGGGCGGGGGGTAAATGAGCAGTTCTTC